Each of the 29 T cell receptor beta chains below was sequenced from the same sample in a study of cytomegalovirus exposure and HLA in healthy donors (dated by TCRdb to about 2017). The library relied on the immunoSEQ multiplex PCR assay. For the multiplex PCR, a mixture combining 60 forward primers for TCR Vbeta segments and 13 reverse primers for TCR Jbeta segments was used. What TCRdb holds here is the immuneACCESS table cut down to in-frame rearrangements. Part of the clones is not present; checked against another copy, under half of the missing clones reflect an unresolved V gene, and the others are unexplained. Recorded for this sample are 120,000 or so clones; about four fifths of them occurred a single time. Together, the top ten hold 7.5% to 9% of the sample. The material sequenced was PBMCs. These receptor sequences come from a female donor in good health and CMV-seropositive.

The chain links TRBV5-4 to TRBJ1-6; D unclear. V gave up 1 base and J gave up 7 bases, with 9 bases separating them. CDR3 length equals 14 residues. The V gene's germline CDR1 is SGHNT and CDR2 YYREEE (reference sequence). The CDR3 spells CASSLMRENSPLHF. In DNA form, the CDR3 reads TGTGCCAGCAGCTTGATGCGGGAGAATTCACCCCTCCACTTT.

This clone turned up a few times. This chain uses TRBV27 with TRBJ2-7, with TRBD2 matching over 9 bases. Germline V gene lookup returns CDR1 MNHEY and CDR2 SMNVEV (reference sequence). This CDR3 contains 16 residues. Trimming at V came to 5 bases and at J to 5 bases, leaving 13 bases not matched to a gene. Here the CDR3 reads CASSPTGPGLAHEQYF. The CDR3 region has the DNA TGTGCCAGCAGTCCAACCGGACCGGGACTAGCCCACGAGCAGTACTTC.

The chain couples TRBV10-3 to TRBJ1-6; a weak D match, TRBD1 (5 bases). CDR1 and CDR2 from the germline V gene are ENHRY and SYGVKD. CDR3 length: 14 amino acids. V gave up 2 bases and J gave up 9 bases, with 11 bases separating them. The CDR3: CAISETLTASPLHF. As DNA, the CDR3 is TGTGCCATCAGTGAGACGCTGACAGCTTCACCCCTCCACTTT.

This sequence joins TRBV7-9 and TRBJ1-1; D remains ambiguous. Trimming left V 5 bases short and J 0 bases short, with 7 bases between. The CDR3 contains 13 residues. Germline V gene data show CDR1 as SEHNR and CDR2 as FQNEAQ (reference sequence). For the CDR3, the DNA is TGTGCCAGCAGCGAAATAGTGAACACTGAAGCTTTCTTT. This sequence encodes CASSEIVNTEAFF.

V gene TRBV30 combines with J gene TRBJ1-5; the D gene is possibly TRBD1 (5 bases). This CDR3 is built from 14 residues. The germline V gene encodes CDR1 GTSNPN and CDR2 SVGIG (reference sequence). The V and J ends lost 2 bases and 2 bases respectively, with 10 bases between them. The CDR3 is CAWSNRGGNQPQHF. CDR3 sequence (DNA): TGTGCCTGGAGTAACCGGGGGGGCAATCAGCCCCAGCATTTT.

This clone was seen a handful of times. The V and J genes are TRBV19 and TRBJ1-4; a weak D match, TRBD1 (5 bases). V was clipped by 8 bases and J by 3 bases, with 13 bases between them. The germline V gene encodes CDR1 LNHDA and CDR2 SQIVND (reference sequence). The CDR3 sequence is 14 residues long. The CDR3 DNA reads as TGTGCCAGTCGCGGTGGGGCCTCTAATGAAAAACTGTTTTTT. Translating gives CASRGGASNEKLFF.

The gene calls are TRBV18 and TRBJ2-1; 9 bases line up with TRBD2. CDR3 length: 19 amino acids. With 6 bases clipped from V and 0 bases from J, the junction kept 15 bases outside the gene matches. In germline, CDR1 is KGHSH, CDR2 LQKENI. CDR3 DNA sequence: TGTGCCAGCTCGCACCAGGGAGCGGGGGGCACCTTCTCCTACAATGAGCAGTTCTTC. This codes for CASSHQGAGGTFSYNEQFF.

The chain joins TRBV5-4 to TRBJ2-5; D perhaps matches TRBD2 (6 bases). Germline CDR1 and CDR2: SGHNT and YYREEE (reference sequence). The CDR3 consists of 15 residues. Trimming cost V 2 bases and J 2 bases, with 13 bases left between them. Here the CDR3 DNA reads TGTGCCAGCAGCTTCAGTGGAGGGCCTCAAGAGACCCAGTACTTC. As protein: CASSFSGGPQETQYF. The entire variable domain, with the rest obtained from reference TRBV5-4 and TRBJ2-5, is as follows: ETGVTQSPTHLIKTRGQQVTLRCSSQSGHNTVSWYQQALGQGPQFIFQYYREEENGRGNFPPRFSGLQFPNYSSELNVNALELDDSALYLCASSFSGGPQETQYFGPGTRLLVL.

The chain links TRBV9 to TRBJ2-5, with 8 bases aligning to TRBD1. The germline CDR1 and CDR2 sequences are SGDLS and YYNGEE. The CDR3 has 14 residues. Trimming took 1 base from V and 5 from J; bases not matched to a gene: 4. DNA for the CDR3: TGTGCCAGCAGCGTACAGGGGGCTGGGGAGACCCAGTACTTC. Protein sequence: CASSVQGAGETQYF.

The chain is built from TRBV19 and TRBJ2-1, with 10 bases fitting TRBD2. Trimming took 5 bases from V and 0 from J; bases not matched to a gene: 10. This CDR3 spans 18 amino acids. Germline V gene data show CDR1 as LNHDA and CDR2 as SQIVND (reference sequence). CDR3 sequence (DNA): TGTGCCAGTAGTCTCAGAGTAGCGGGGGGCCTCTCCTACAATGAGCAGTTCTTC. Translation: CASSLRVAGGLSYNEQFF.

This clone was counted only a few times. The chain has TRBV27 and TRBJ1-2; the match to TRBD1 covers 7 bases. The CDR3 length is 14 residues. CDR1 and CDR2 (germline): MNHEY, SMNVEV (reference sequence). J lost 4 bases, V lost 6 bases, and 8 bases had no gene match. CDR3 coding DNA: TGTGCCAGCAGCTCCACGGACAGGCTCTATGGCTACACCTTC. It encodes CASSSTDRLYGYTF.

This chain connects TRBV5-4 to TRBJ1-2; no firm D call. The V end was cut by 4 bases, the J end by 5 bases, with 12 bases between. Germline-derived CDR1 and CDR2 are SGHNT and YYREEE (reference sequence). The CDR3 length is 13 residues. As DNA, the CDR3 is TGTGCCAGCAGCATCCCCCTTTCTTATGGCTACACCTTC. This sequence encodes CASSIPLSYGYTF. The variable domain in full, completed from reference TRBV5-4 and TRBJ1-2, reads ETGVTQSPTHLIKTRGQQVTLRCSSQSGHNTVSWYQQALGQGPQFIFQYYREEENGRGNFPPRFSGLQFPNYSSELNVNALELDDSALYLCASSIPLSYGYTFGSGTRLTVV.

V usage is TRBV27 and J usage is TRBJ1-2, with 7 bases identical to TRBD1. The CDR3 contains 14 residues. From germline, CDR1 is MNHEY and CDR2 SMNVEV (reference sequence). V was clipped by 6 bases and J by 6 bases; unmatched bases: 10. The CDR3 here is CASSTQGGGNGYTF. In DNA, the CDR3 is TGTGCCAGCAGCACGCAGGGGGGCGGGAATGGCTACACCTTC.

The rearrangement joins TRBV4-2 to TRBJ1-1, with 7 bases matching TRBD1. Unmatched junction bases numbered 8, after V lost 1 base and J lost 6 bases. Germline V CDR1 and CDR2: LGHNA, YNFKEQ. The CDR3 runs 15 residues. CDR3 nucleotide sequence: TGTGCCAGCAGCCAAGGTGGTACGCAGGGGGCTGAAGCTTTCTTT. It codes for CASSQGGTQGAEAFF.

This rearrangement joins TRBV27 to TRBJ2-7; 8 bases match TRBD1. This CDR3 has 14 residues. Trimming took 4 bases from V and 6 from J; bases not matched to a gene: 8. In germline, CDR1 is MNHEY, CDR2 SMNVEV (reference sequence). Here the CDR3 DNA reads TGTGCCAGCAGTTCAAAGACAGGGGTTAGCGAGCAGTACTTC. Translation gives CASSSKTGVSEQYF.

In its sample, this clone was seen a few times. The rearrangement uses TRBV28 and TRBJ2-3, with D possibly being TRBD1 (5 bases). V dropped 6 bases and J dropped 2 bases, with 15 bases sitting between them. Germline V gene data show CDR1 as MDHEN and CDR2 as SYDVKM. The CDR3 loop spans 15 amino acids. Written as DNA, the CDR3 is TGTGCCAGCAGCCGTAGGGGTGCCCTCACAGATACGCAGTATTTT. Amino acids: CASSRRGALTDTQYF.

CDR3 DNA: TGTGCCAGCAGTCCGGGGATGAGCAATCAGCCCCAGCATTTT. Amino acids: CASSPGMSNQPQHF. The gene calls are TRBV28 and TRBJ1-5, with no clear D. The CDR3 has 14 amino acids. V lost 5 bases, J lost 1 base, and 9 bases lay in between. The germline gives CDR1 MDHEN, CDR2 SYDVKM.

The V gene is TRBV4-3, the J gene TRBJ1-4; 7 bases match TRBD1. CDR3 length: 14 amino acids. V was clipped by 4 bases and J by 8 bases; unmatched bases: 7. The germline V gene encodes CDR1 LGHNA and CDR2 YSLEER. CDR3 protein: CASSPGPGGEKLFF. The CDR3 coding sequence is TGCGCCAGCAGCCCAGGGCCAGGGGGGGAAAAACTGTTTTTT.

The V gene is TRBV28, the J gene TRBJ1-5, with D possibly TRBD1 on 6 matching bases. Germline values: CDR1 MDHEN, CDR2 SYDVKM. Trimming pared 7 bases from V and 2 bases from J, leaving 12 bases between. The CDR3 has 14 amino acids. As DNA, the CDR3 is TGTGCCAGCACGCGGGGGCGTGGCAATCAGCCCCAGCATTTT. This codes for CASTRGRGNQPQHF.

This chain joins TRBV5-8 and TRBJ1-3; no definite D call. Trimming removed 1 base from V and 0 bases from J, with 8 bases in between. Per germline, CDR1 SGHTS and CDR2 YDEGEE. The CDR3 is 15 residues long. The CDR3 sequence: CASSLNLGSGNTIYF. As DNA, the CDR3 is TGTGCCAGCAGCTTGAATCTAGGCTCTGGAAACACCATATATTTT. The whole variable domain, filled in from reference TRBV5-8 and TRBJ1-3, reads EAGVTQSPTHLIKTRGQQATLRCSPISGHTSVYWYQQALGLGLQFLLWYDEGEERNRGNFPPRFSGRQFPNYSSELNVNALELEDSALYLCASSLNLGSGNTIYFGEGSWLTVV.

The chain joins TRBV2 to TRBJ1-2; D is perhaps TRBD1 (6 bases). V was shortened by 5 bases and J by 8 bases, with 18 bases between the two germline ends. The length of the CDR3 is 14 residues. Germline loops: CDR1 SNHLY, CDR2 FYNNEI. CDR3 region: CASSTWGGQMGYTF. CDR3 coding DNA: TGTGCCAGCAGTACGTGGGGGGGGCAAATGGGCTACACCTTC.

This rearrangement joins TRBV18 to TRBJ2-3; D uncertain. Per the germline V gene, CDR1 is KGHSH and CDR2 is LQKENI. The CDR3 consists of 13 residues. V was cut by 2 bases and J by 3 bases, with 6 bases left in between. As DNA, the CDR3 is TGTGCCAGCTCACCATCGGTGACAGATACGCAGTATTTT. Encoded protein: CASSPSVTDTQYF.

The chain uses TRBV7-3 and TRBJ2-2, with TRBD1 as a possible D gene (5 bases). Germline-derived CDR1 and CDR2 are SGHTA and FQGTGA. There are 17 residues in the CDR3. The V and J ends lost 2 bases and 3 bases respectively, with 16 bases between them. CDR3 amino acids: CASSLRSQVGDTGELFF. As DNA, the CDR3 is TGTGCCAGCAGCTTACGCTCACAGGTTGGGGACACCGGGGAGCTGTTTTTT.

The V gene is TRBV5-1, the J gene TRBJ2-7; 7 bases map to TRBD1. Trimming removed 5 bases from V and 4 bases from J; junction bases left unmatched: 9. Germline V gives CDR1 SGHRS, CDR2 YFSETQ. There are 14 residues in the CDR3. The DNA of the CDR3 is TGCGCCAGCAGGATACAGGGGAGTACGTACGAGCAGTACTTC. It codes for CASRIQGSTYEQYF.

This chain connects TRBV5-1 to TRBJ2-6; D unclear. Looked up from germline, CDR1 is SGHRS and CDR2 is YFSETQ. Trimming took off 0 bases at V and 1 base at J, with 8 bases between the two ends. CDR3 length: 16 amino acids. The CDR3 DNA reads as TGCGCCAGCAGCTTGGCCCCAAATTCTGGGGCCAACGTCCTGACTTTC. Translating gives CASSLAPNSGANVLTF.

CDR3 sequence: CASSRGQGGSGNTIYF. CDR3 coding DNA: TGTGCCAGCAGCAGGGGACAGGGGGGCTCTGGAAACACCATATATTTT. The rearrangement uses TRBV5-4 and TRBJ1-3; 11 bases are a match to TRBD1. J gave up 0 bases and V 4 bases, and 3 bases lay outside the gene matches. CDR3 length equals 16 residues. Per germline, CDR1 SGHNT and CDR2 YYREEE (reference sequence).

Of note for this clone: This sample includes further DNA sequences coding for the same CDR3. In DNA, the CDR3 is TGTGCCAGCAGTTACTCTCTTAACGGGGACTATGGCTACACCTTC. Its translation: CASSYSLNGDYGYTF. The chain combines TRBV6-5 with TRBJ1-2; no clear D gene. Trimming shortened V by 0 bases and J by 3 bases, and 11 bases separated the two germline ends. This CDR3 contains 15 residues. Germline V gene lookup returns CDR1 MNHEY and CDR2 SVGAGI.

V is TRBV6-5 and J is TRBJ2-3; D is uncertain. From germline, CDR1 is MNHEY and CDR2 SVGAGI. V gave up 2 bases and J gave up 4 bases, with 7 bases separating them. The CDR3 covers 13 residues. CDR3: CASSYISADTQYF. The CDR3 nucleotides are TGTGCCAGCAGTTACATCAGTGCAGATACGCAGTATTTT.

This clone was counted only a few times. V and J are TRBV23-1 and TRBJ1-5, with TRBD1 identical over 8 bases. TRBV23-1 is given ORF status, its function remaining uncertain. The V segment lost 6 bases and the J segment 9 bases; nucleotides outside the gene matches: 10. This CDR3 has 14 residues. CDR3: CASSPTTGERPQHF. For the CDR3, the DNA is TGCGCCAGCAGCCCCACGACAGGGGAAAGGCCCCAGCATTTT.